The clone carrying this T cell receptor (beta chain) was seen ten or more times. What it recognizes is unknown. MiXCR, run by TCRdb on the 5' RACE reads, gives a single entry per CDR3 protein. The sample comprises 170,000 or so distinct CDR3 sequences, 5.5% to 7.5% of which are singletons, and about 2.8% rests with the top ten. The sample is drawn from a study of T cells after yellow fever vaccination. Germline assignment: CDR1 DFQATT and CDR2 SNEGSKA (reference sequence). The CDR3 consists of 12 residues. V lost 6 bases to trimming and J lost 9 bases; unmatched junction nucleotides: 4. Study results and caveats: A weaker secondary response peaked on day 5, the primary on day 15. Clones that expanded after primary vaccination mostly reappeared after the booster (over 95% CD4, 80% to 90% CD8). Contamination by abundant bulk-population clonotypes could be present in FACS-sorted repertoires.

The source is a man younger than 35 who received the YFV17D yellow fever vaccine. Specimen: CD4+ T cells sorted from PBMCs, collected on the day of the first yellow fever vaccination. This chain links TRBV20-1 with TRBJ2-5; 13 nucleotides match TRBD2. CDR3 DNA: TGCAGTGCCGAACTAGCGGGGGGGCCCCAGTACTTC. It is translated as CSAELAGGPQYF.